The 5 T cell receptor beta chains given below trace back to one sample, sequenced in a study of T cell responses to AZD1222 COVID-19 vaccine. Sequencing was performed with immunoSEQ multiplex PCR; in TCRdb, only in-frame clones are kept and a portion is missing. This table has 120,000 or so clones, approximately 85% appearing once. The specimen was peripheral blood, collected on day 0 of AZD1222 vaccination. Receptors originate from an adult in good health.

V gene TRBV6-6 combines with J gene TRBJ2-5; TRBD1 agrees at 7 bases. Germline CDR1 is MNHNY and CDR2 is SVGAGI (reference sequence). The length of the CDR3 is 14 residues. Trimming took 6 bases from V and 2 from J; bases not matched to a gene: 6. The CDR3 DNA is TGTGCCAGCAGCGTACAGGGGCCGCAAGAGACCCAGTACTTC. Protein product: CASSVQGPQETQYF.

The chain couples TRBV18 to TRBJ2-3; 8 nucleotides align to TRBD2. The CDR3 loop spans 17 amino acids. Germline CDR1 is KGHSH and CDR2 is LQKENI. V lost 3 bases and J lost 5; bases outside the gene matches: 13. For the CDR3, the DNA is TGTGCCAGCTCACCTCCGGGTAGCGGGGTTTCAGGAGATACGCAGTATTTT. It is translated as CASSPPGSGVSGDTQYF.

This clone was found once. The chain combines TRBV7-2 with TRBJ1-1; 8 bases agree with TRBD1. V shed 6 bases and J 10 bases; nucleotides not matched to a gene: 13. Germline V lookup: CDR1 SGHTA, CDR2 FQGNSA. The CDR3 runs 14 residues. In DNA form, the CDR3 reads TGTGCCAGCAGTCGACAGGGGTCCCGAGTCGGAGCTTTCTTT. This gives the protein CASSRQGSRVGAFF.

The V and J genes are TRBV9 and TRBJ1-1; tentatively, D is TRBD1 (5 bases). CDR3 length: 14 residues. Germline-derived CDR1 and CDR2 are SGDLS and YYNGEE. Trimming took 0 bases from V and 8 from J, leaving 14 bases between them. CDR3 DNA: TGTGCCAGCAGCGTAGAAAACCTGGGGGGAGAAGCTTTCTTT. Residues: CASSVENLGGEAFF.

The rearrangement joins TRBV18 to TRBJ1-1; 11 bases align to TRBD1. Trimming removed 4 bases from V and 5 bases from J; junction bases left unmatched: 12. The CDR3 length is 17 residues. Germline CDR1 KGHSH, CDR2 LQKENI. CDR3 region: CASSQNPVGQGETEAFF. DNA for the CDR3: TGTGCCAGCTCACAGAACCCCGTGGGACAGGGGGAAACTGAAGCTTTCTTT.